Each of the 13 T cell receptor beta chains below was sequenced from the same sample in a study of cytomegalovirus exposure and HLA in healthy donors. Researchers ran the PCR with 60 Vbeta and 13 Jbeta primers. Using immunoSEQ multiplex PCR, the repertoire was profiled, and TCRdb retains in-frame clones only, with some absent. The sample lists about 97,000 clones, around 85% occurring once. Material: PBMCs. Receptors originate from a middle-aged man in good health and CMV-seropositive.

This clone occurred a few times. The genes are TRBV7-2 and TRBJ2-5; D remains unclear. Germline CDR1 and CDR2: SGHTA and FQGNSA. V lost 3 bases and J 5 bases, leaving 16 bases between the germline ends. CDR3 length: 15 residues. This CDR3 is CASSLWYGSGETQYF. DNA for the CDR3: TGTGCCAGCAGCTTGTGGTATGGCTCCGGGGAGACCCAGTACTTC.

This clone has only one observation. V is TRBV27 and J is TRBJ1-1; D remains ambiguous. Germline lookup yields CDR1 MNHEY and CDR2 SMNVEV (reference sequence). Between the trimmed V and J ends, which lost 0 bases and 11 bases, there was a span of 19 bases. The CDR3 loop spans 15 amino acids. CDR3 residues: CASSLSMLGSRAAFF. The CDR3 DNA reads TGTGCCAGCAGTTTATCGATGTTGGGGAGTCGTGCGGCTTTCTTT.

The chain uses TRBV7-6 and TRBJ1-6, with 7 bases identical to TRBD1. The CDR3 totals 15 residues. V dropped 1 base and J dropped 10; count of bases not matched to a gene: 7. Germline CDR1 and CDR2: SGHVS and FNYEAQ. The CDR3 loop reads CASSLERGRDSPLHF. The CDR3, as DNA: TGTGCCAGCAGCTTAGAGAGGGGGCGCGACTCACCCCTCCACTTT.

In regard to this clone: The junction departs from germline at one end; a sequencing error may be responsible. The chain links TRBV2 to TRBJ1-1; no clear D gene. The CDR3 totals 13 residues. Germline CDR1 and CDR2: SNHLY and FYNNEI. CDR3 coding DNA: TGTGCCAGCAGTGAAGCCGACACCCCTGAGGCTTTCTTT. This codes for CASSEADTPEAFF. The variable domain in full, with the rest retrieved from reference TRBV2 and TRBJ1-1, is EPEVTQTPSHQVTQMGQEVILRCVPISNHLYFYWYRQILGQKVEFLVSFYNNEISEKSEIFDDQFSVERPDGSNFTLKIRSTKLEDSAMYFCASSEADTPEAFFGQGTRLTVV.

Concerning this clone: This sample includes further DNA sequences coding for the same CDR3. The chain recombines TRBV6-5 with TRBJ2-7; possible D gene TRBD2, 5 bases. In germline, CDR1 is MNHEY, CDR2 SVGAGI. This CDR3 region has 13 residues. The V gene lost 5 bases and the J gene lost 4 bases, with 12 bases spanning the gap. The CDR3 reads CASSPSGEYEQYF. In DNA, the CDR3 is TGTGCCAGCAGTCCCTCCGGGGAGTACGAGCAGTACTTC.

This chain joins TRBV18 and TRBJ2-3, with 10 nucleotides matching TRBD2. V lost 4 bases to trimming and J lost 2 bases; unmatched junction nucleotides: 3. CDR1 and CDR2 (germline): KGHSH, LQKENI. The CDR3 has 15 amino acids. CDR3 nucleotide sequence: TGTGCCAGCTCACGCGGGACTAGCGACACAGATACGCAGTATTTT. This translates into CASSRGTSDTDTQYF.

This chain connects TRBV5-5 to TRBJ2-3, with 11 nucleotides matching TRBD2. Germline V lookup: CDR1 SGHKS, CDR2 YYEKEE (reference sequence). There are 16 residues in the CDR3. With V trimmed by 4 bases and J by 0 bases, 4 bases remained unmatched. CDR3 residues: CASSDLAGGSTDTQYF. In nucleotides, the CDR3 is TGTGCCAGCAGCGACTTAGCGGGAGGGAGCACAGATACGCAGTATTTT.

The chain has TRBV19 and TRBJ1-4; 7 bases match TRBD1. Trimming cost V 5 bases and J 7 bases; bases outside gene matches: 10. The CDR3 runs to 15 residues. The germline CDR1 and CDR2 sequences are LNHDA and SQIVND (reference sequence). CDR3 amino acids: CASSGAGGIGEKLFF. In nucleotides, the CDR3 is TGTGCCAGTAGTGGGGCAGGGGGGATCGGTGAAAAACTGTTTTTT.

The chain couples TRBV6-5 to TRBJ1-1, with D tentatively TRBD1 (5 bases). The CDR3 covers 16 residues. The V end lost 2 bases, the J end lost 1 base, and 14 bases lay between the germline ends. From germline, CDR1 is MNHEY and CDR2 SVGAGI. CDR3 DNA: TGTGCCAGCAGTTACACCCCGCCAGGGCGGAACACTGAAGCTTTCTTT. This encodes CASSYTPPGRNTEAFF.

This rearrangement joins TRBV7-3 to TRBJ2-1; 12 nucleotides match TRBD1. V lost 3 bases to trimming and J lost 4 bases; unmatched junction nucleotides: 22. This CDR3 contains 22 residues. Germline lookup yields CDR1 SGHTA and CDR2 FQGTGA. CDR3 protein: CASSFPGQGAEKRGTRYNEQFF. The CDR3 bases are TGTGCCAGCAGCTTCCCGGGACAGGGGGCCGAAAAGCGGGGGACACGATACAATGAGCAGTTCTTC.

The chain employs TRBV7-8 and TRBJ2-2; TRBD1 aligns across 9 bases. CDR1 is SGHVS and CDR2 is FQNEAQ in the germline V gene. V shed 2 bases, J shed 5 bases, and the junction held 9 bases outside the gene matches. The CDR3 sequence is 17 residues long. CDR3 amino acids: CASSLFTTGGITGELFF. The CDR3 coding sequence is TGTGCCAGCAGCTTATTTACCACAGGGGGCATAACCGGGGAGCTGTTTTTT.

This clone came up once. The J gene is TRBJ2-7, the V gene TRBV11-2, with 8 positions matching TRBD1. V lost 5 bases and J lost 4; bases outside the gene matches: 10. Germline-derived CDR1 and CDR2 are SGHAT and FQNNGV. The CDR3 covers 15 residues. The CDR3 region has the DNA TGTGCCAGCAGCGGACCCACCGACAGGGGATACGAGCAGTACTTC. Translating it yields CASSGPTDRGYEQYF.

CDR3 amino acids: CASSPLDSNQPQHF. DNA of the CDR3: TGTGCCAGCAGCCCCCTAGATAGCAATCAGCCCCAGCATTTT. This sequence joins TRBV6-5 and TRBJ1-5, with D unresolved. V was clipped by 6 bases and J by 0 bases, with 9 bases between them. Germline V gene lookup returns CDR1 MNHEY and CDR2 SVGAGI. This CDR3 contains 14 residues.